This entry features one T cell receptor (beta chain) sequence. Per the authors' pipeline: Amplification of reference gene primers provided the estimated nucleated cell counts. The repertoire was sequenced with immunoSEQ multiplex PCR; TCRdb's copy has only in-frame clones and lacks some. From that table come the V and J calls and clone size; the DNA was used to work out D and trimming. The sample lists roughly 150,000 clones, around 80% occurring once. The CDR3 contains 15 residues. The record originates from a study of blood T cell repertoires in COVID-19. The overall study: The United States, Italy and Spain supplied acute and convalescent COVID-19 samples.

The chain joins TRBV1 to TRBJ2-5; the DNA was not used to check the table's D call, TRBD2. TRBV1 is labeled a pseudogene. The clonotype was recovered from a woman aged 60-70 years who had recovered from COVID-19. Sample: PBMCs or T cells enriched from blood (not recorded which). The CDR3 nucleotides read TGCACCAGCGGGACTAGCGGGGGGTACCAAGAGACCCAGTACTTC. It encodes CTSGTSGGYQETQYF.